This T cell receptor beta chain was captured in a study of vaccination and CD4 T cells after COVID-19. Study details: Post-vaccine sample collection happened at a median of approximately 70 days after dose two, ranging 14 to 241. Cellular stimulation was performed using overlapping spike peptides derived from SARS-CoV-2, HCoV-NL63, HCoV-OC43 and HCoV-229E.

To note about this clonotype: Antigen: not known.

Regarding the study as a whole: Spike mono-reactive status applied to 304 of 307 vaccine-specific clones in convalescent patients.

Per germline, CDR1 MNHEY and CDR2 SVGEGT. There are 12 residues in the CDR3. V lost 7 bases and J lost 15; bases outside the gene matches: 9. Cultured CD4+ T cell DNA was sequenced using the Oncomine TCR Beta short-read assay. TCRdb itself ran the PCR reads through MiXCR, one entry per CDR3 protein. Of around 20,000 distinct CDR3 sequences in the sample, 26% were seen once. Treatment described: roughly ten-day PBMC culture with coronavirus spike peptide pools or control peptides (ViraFEST assay). A negative selection step was used to isolate CD4+ T cells once culture had run for around 10 days. The origin of this receptor is a human donor with COVID-19. J is TRBJ2-1 and V is TRBV6-2 or TRBV6-3; 10 bases agree with TRBD2. The sequenced material came from cultured CD4+ T cells from blood. CDR3 DNA sequence: TGTGCCAGCACCGTTCTAGCGGGGGTGTTGTTCTTC. Translating it yields CASTVLAGVLFF.